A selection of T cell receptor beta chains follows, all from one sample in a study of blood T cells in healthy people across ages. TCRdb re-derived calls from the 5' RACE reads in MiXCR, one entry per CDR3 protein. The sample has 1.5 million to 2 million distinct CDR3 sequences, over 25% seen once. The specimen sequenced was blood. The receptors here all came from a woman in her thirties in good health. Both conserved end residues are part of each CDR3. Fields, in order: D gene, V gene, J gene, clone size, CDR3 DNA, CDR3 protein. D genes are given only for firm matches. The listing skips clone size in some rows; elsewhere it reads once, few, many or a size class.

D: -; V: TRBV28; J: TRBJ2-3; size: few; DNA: TGTGCCAGCACCCCGGGGGAGGAAGTGGATACGCAGTATTTT; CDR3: CASTPGEEVDTQYF
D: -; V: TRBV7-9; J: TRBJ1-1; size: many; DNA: TGTGCCAGCAGCTCTGTCAGGGTGAACACTGAAGCTTTCTTT; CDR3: CASSSVRVNTEAFF
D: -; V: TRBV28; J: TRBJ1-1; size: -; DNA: TGTGCCAGCAGCCTCACCACCCACAGGGTAGGCACTGAAGCTTTCTTT; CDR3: CASSLTTHRVGTEAFF
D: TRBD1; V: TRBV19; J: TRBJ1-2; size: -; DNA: TGTGCCAGGAGTACAGGGGGCTCCTATGGCTACACCTTC; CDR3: CARSTGGSYGYTF
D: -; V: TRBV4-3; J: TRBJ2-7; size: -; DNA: TGCGCCAGCAGCCAAGATGAGGGAGCCGCCTACGAGCAGTACTTC; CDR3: CASSQDEGAAYEQYF
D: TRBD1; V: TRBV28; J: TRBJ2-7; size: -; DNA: TGTACCAGCAGACAGGGGGCCTCCTACGAGCAGTACTTC; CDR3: CTSRQGASYEQYF
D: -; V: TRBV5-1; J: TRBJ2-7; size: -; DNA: TGCGCCAGTACGCCTTGGGAATCCTCCTACGAGCAGTACTTC; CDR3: CASTPWESSYEQYF
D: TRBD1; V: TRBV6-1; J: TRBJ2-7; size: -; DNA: TGTGCCAGTTTGGGACAGTTCTACAATGAGCAGTACTTC; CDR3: CASLGQFYNEQYF
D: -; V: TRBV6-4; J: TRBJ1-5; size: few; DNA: TGTGCCAGCAGTGGCCAGAATAGCAATCAGCCCCAGCATTTT; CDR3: CASSGQNSNQPQHF
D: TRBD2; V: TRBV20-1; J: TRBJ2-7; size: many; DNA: TGCAGTGCTCCATTAAGCGGGGTTTCGGATACCTACGAGCAGTACTTC; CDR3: CSAPLSGVSDTYEQYF
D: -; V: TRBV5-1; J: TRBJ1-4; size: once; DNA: TGCGCCAGCAGCTCGAAACAGGGAAGGGAAAAACTGTTTTTT; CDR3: CASSSKQGREKLFF
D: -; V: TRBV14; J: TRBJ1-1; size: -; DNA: TGTGCCAGCAGCCCAGCCAGGGGATGGGACACTGAAGCTTTCTTT; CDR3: CASSPARGWDTEAFF
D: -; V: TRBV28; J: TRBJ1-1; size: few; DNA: TGTGCCAGCAGTTTTAGGGGGTTGGCTGAAGCTTTCTTT; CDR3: CASSFRGLAEAFF
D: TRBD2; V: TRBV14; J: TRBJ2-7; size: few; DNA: TGTGCCAGCAGCCAATCAGCGGGAGCCCATTACGAGCAGTACTTC; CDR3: CASSQSAGAHYEQYF
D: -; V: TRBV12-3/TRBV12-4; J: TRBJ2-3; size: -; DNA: TGTGCCAGCAGTTCGTGGGGGGGCCTAGATACGCAGTATTTT; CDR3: CASSSWGGLDTQYF
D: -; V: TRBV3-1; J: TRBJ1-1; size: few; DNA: TGTGCCAGCAGCCAAGATATCGGGCGGTTGAACACTGAAGCTTTCTTT; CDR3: CASSQDIGRLNTEAFF
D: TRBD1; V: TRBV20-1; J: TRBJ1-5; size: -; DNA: TGCAGTGCTAGAGCCGGGACAGGGGCCGGAGAAGGGCCCCAGCATTTT; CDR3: CSARAGTGAGEGPQHF
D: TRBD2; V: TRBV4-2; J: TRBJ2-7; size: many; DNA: TGTGCCAGCAGCCAACCCCCGGGGGGAATCTACGAGCAGTACTTC; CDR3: CASSQPPGGIYEQYF
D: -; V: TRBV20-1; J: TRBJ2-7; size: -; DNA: TGCAGTGCTAGGTCCACAGGGACCCACGAGCAGTACTTC; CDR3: CSARSTGTHEQYF
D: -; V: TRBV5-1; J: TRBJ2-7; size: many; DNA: TGCGCCAGCAGCTTGGACGCTGGGAACTACGAGCAGTACTTC; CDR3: CASSLDAGNYEQYF
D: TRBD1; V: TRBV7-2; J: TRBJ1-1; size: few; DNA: TGTGCCAGCAGCTTAGATCCAGGGGGAGGGAGTGAAGCTTTCTTT; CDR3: CASSLDPGGGSEAFF
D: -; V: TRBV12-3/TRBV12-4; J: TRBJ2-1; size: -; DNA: TGTGCCAGCAGTTTAGTAGCGAGTGAGCAGTTCTTC; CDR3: CASSLVASEQFF
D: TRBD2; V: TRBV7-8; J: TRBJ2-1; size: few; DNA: TGTGCCAGCAGCTTAGCGCGAGCGGGAGGGATTAGGGAGCAGTTCTTC; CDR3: CASSLARAGGIREQFF
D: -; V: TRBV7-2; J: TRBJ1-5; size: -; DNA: TGTGCCAGCAGTCGGGAATCCACGACCCCAAATCAGCCCCAGCATTTT; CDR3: CASSRESTTPNQPQHF
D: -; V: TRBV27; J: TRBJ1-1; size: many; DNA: TGTGCCAGCAGTCCTCCCTACACCTCTCGAACTGAAGCTTTCTTT; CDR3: CASSPPYTSRTEAFF
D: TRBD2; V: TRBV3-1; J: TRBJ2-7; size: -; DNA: TGTGCCAGCAGCCAAGATTGGACTAGGATGTACGAGCAGTACTTC; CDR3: CASSQDWTRMYEQYF
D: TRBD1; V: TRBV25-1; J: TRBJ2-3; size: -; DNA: TGTGCCAGCAGATTAGCCGGGACAGGGGTCGAAGATACGCAGTATTTT; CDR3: CASRLAGTGVEDTQYF
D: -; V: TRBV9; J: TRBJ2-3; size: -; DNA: TGTGCCAGCAGCGTAGACCCCTTCACAGATACGCAGTATTTT; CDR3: CASSVDPFTDTQYF
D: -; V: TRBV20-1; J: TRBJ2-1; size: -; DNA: TGCAGTGCTAGCTCCGGGGGCAGGGGAAATGAGCAGTTCTTC; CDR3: CSASSGGRGNEQFF
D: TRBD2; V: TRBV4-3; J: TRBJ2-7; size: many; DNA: TGCGCCAGCAGCCATACCTTAGCGGGAGGTACGGGCGAGCAGTACTTC; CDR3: CASSHTLAGGTGEQYF
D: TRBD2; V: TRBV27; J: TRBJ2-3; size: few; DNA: TGTGCCAGCAGGGACCGGACTAGGTCGGATACGCAGTATTTT; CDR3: CASRDRTRSDTQYF
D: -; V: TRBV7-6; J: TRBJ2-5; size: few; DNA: TGTGCCAGCAGCTCCGGAGGGGGACTGATACAAGAGACCCAGTACTTC; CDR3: CASSSGGGLIQETQYF
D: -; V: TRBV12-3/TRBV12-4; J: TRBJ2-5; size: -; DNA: TGTGCCAGCAGTCGGGGCTTATCCCAAGAGACCCAGTACTTC; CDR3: CASSRGLSQETQYF
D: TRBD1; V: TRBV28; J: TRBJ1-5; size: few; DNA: TGTGCCAGCAGTCACCACAGGGGGGACAATCAGCCCCAGCATTTT; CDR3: CASSHHRGDNQPQHF
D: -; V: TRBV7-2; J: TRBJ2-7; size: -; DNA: TGTGCCACTAGCCCAGGGGACCCCGGACGCTACGAGCAGTACTTC; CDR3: CATSPGDPGRYEQYF
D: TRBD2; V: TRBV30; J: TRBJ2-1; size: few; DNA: TGTGCCTGGAGTAGAGCGGGGCTAAAATCTAATGAGCAGTTCTTC; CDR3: CAWSRAGLKSNEQFF
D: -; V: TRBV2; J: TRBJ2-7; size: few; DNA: TGTGCCGGTGCTATAGGACGGTTGGGCTCCTACGAGCAGTACTTC; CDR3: CAGAIGRLGSYEQYF
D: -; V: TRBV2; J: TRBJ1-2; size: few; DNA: TGTGCCAGCAGACCACAGGGTGGGGGCAACTATGGCTACACCTTC; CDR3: CASRPQGGGNYGYTF
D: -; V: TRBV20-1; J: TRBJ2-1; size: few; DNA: TGCAGTGCTCCATCAGCGGCGAGCTCCTACAATGAGCAGTTCTTC; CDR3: CSAPSAASSYNEQFF
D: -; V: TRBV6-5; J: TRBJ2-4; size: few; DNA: TGTGCCAGCAGTTACTCGACTACCCTAGCCAAAAACATTCAGTACTTC; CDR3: CASSYSTTLAKNIQYF
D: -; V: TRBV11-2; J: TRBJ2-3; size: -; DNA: TGTGCCAGCAGCTTAGATCTGATAGGGGCAGATACGCAGTATTTT; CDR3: CASSLDLIGADTQYF
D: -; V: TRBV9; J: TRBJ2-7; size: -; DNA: TGTGCCAGCAGCGTAGATCAGAAAAGCGAGCAGTACTTC; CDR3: CASSVDQKSEQYF
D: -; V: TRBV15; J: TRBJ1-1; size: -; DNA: TGTGCCACCAGCAGAGATCGGGCAGAAGAGGGAGCTTTCTTT; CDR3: CATSRDRAEEGAFF
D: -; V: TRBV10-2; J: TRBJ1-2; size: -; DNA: TGCACCAGCAGTGACCCGACCCAGGGCTACACCTTC; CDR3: CTSSDPTQGYTF
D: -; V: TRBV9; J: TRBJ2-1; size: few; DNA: TGTGCCAGCAGCCAGAGCGGTTCCTCCTACGATGAGCAGTTCTTC; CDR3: CASSQSGSSYDEQFF
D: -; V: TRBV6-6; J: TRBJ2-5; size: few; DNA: TGTGCCAGCAGTTACGGGACCCTATACCAAGAGACCCAGTACTTC; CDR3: CASSYGTLYQETQYF
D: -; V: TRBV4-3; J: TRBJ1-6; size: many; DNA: TGCGCCAGCAGCCAAGAGACCCAGAATTCACCCCTCCACTTT; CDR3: CASSQETQNSPLHF
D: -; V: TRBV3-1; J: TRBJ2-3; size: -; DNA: TGTGCCAGCAGGCCTCTGCAGGGTAGGACAGATACGCAGTATTTT; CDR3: CASRPLQGRTDTQYF
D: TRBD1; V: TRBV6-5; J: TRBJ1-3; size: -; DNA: TGTGCCAGCAAGGGACAGGGACCGGAAAACACCATATATTTT; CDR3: CASKGQGPENTIYF
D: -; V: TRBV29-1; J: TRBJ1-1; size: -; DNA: TGCAGCGGGGGCCACAGGAACACTGAAGCTTTCTTT; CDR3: CSGGHRNTEAFF
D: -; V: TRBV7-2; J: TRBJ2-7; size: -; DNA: TGTACCAGCAGCTACGCTCCCTACGAGCAGTACTTC; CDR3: CTSSYAPYEQYF
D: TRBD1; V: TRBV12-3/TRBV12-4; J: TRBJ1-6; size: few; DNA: TGTGCCAGCAGCCCCCAGGACAGGCGTTGGGGACCCCTCCACTTT; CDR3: CASSPQDRRWGPLHF
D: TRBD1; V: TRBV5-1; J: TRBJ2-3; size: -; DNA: TGCGCCAGCAGCCCCGAGGGGCGGCAGGGGGTTGTCGCAGATACGCAGTATTTT; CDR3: CASSPEGRQGVVADTQYF
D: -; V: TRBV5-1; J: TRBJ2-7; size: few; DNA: TGCGCCAGCTCCCGCCGGGCCAGCGGTGGGTCCGAGCAGTACTTC; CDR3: CASSRRASGGSEQYF
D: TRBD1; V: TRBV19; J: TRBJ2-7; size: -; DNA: TGTGCCAGTAGTCCCGCGGACAGGGGTGGGTACGAGCAGTACTTC; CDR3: CASSPADRGGYEQYF